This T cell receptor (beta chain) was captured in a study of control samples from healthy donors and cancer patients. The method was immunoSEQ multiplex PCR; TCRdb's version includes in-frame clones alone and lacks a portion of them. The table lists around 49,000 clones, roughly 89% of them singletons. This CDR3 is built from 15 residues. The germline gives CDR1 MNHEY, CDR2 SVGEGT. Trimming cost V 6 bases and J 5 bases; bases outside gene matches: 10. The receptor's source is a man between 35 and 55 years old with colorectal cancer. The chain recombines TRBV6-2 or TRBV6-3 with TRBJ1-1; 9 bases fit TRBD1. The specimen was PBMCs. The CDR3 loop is CASSRQQGAKTEAFF. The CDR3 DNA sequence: TGTGCCAGCAGCCGTCAACAGGGGGCGAAAACTGAAGCTTTCTTT.